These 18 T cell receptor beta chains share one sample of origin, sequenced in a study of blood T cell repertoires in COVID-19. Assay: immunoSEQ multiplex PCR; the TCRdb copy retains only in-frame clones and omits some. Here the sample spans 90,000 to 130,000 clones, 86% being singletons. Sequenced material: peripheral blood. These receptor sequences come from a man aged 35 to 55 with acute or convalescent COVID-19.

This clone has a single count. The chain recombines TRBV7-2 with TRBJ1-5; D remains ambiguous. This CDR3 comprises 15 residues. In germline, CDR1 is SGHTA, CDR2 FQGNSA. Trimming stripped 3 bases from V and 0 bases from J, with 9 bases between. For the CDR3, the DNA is TGTGCCAGCAGCTTCCTGACAAATAGCAATCAGCCCCAGCATTTT. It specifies CASSFLTNSNQPQHF.

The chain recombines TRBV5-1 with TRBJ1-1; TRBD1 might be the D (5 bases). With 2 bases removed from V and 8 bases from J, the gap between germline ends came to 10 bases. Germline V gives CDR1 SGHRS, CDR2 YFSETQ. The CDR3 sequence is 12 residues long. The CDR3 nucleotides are TGCGCCAGCAGCTTCGACAGCGGGGAAGCTTTCTTT. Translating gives CASSFDSGEAFF.

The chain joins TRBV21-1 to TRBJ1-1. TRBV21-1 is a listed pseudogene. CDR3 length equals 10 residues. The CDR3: CASSATEPLF. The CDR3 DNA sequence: TGTGCCAGCAGCGCAACTGAGCCCCTCTTT.

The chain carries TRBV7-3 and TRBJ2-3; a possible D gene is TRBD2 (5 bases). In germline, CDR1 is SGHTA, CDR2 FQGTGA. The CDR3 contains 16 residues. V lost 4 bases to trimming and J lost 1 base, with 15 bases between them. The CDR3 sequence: CASSSGVGAGTDTQYF. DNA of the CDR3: TGTGCCAGCAGCTCCGGGGTAGGCGCTGGCACAGATACGCAGTATTTT.

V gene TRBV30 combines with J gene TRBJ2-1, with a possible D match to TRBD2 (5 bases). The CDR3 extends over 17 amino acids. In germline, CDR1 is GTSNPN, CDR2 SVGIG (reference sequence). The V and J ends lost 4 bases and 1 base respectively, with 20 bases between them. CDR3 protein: CAWTTGRWLESYNEQFF. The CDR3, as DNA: TGTGCCTGGACCACGGGAAGATGGTTAGAATCCTACAATGAGCAGTTCTTC.

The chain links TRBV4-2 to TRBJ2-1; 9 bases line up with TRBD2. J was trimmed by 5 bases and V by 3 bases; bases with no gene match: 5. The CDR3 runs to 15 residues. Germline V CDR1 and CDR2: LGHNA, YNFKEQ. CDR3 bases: TGTGCCAGCAGCCAGGCCCAGCGGGAGGACAATGAGCAGTTCTTC. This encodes CASSQAQREDNEQFF.

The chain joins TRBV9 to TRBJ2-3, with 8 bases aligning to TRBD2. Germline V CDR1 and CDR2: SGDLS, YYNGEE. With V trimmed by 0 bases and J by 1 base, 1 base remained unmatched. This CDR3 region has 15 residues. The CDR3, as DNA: TGTGCCAGCAGCGTAGAGACTAGCGGCACAGATACGCAGTATTTT. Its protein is CASSVETSGTDTQYF.

The CDR3 region has the DNA TGTGCCAGCAGCTTGGCAGGGGCGACTGAAGCTTTCTTT. Encoded protein: CASSLAGATEAFF. This rearrangement joins TRBV5-4 to TRBJ1-1; tentative D call: TRBD1 (6 bases). CDR3 length equals 13 residues. The germline CDR1 and CDR2 sequences are SGHNT and YYREEE (reference sequence). Trimming pared 0 bases from V and 5 bases from J, leaving 8 bases between. The whole variable domain, filled in from reference TRBV5-4 and TRBJ1-1, reads ETGVTQSPTHLIKTRGQQVTLRCSSQSGHNTVSWYQQALGQGPQFIFQYYREEENGRGNFPPRFSGLQFPNYSSELNVNALELDDSALYLCASSLAGATEAFFGQGTRLTVV.

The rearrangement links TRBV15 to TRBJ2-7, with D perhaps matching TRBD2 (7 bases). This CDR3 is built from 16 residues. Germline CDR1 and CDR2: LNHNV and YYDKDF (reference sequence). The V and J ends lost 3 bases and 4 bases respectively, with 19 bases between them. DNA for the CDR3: TGTGCCACCAGCAGCTCGAGGGGGGGCTACGGTTACGAGCAGTACTTC. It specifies CATSSSRGGYGYEQYF.

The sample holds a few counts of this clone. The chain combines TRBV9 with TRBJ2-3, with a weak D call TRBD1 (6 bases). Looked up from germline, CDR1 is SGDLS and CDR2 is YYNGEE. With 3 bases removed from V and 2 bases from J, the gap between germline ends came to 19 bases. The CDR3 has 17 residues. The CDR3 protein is CASSGVNRDTNTDTQYF. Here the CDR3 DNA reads TGTGCCAGCAGCGGCGTCAATCGGGACACGAACACAGATACGCAGTATTTT.

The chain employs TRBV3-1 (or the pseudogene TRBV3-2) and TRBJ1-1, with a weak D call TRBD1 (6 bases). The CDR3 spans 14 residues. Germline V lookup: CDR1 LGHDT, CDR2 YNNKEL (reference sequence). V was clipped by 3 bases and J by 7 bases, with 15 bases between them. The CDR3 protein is CASSQYSGTLEAFF. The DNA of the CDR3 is TGTGCCAGCAGCCAGTACTCCGGGACACTTGAAGCTTTCTTT.

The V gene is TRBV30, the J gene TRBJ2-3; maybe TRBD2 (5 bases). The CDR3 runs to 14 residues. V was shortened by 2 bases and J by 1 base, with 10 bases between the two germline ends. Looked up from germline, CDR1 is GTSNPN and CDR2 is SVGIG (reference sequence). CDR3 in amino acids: CAWSLALGTDTQYF. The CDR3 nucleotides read TGTGCCTGGAGTTTAGCGCTCGGCACAGATACGCAGTATTTT.

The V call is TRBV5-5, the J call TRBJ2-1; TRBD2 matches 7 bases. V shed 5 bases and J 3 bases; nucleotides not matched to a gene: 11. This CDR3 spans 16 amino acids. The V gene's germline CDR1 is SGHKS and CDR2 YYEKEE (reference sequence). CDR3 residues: CASSFSGSIIYNEQFF. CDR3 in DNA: TGTGCCAGCAGTTTTAGCGGGTCTATAATCTACAATGAGCAGTTCTTC. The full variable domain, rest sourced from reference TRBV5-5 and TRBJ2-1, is DAGVTQSPTHLIKTRGQQVTLRCSPISGHKSVSWYQQVLGQGPQFIFQYYEKEERGRGNFPDRFSARQFPNYSSELNVNALLLGDSALYLCASSFSGSIIYNEQFFGPGTRLTVL.

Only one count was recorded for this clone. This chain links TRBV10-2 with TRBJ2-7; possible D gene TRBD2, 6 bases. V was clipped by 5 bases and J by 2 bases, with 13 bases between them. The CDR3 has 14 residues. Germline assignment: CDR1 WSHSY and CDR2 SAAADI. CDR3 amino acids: CASSWDSRAYEQYF. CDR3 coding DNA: TGCGCCAGCAGTTGGGACTCCCGGGCCTACGAGCAGTACTTC.

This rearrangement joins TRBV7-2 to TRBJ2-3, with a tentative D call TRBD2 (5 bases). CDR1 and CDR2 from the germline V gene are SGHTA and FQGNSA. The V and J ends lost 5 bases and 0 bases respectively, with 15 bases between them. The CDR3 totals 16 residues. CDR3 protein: CASSPLKGASTDTQYF. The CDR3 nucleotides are TGTGCCAGCAGCCCCCTGAAGGGAGCTAGCACAGATACGCAGTATTTT.

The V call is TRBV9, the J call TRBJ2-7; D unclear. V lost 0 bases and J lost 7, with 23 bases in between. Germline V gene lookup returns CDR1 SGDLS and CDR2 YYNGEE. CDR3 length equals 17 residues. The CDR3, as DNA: TGTGCCAGCAGCGTAGACCCCCCAGGAACCCTGAATACGGAGCAGTACTTC. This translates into CASSVDPPGTLNTEQYF.

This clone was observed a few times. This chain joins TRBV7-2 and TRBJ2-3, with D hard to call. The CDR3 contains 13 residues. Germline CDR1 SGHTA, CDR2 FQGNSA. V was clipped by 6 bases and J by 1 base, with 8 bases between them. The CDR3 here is CASRSFGTDTQYF. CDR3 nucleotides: TGTGCCAGCAGGTCCTTCGGCACAGATACGCAGTATTTT.

CDR3 sequence (DNA): TGCGCCAGCAGCCAGGGACAGGGGATAACTAATGAAAAACTGTTTTTT. Translation gives CASSQGQGITNEKLFF. The chain recombines TRBV5-1 with TRBJ1-4; 10 bases line up with TRBD1. Germline CDR1 reads SGHRS; CDR2 reads YFSETQ. V shed 4 bases and J 1 base; nucleotides not matched to a gene: 4. The CDR3 is made up of 16 amino acids.